The 22 T cell receptor beta chains listed next were all sequenced from one sample in a study of T-cell reconstitution after alpha-beta-depleted transplantation in children. The TCRbeta library was prepared with unique molecular identifiers. From the PCR reads, TCRdb called clonotypes with MiXCR, one entry per CDR3 protein. The table includes 610,000 or so distinct CDR3 sequences, 20% to 30% detected once. The sequenced sample was PBMCs, obtained before TCRalphabeta/CD19-depleted stem cell transplant. These receptor sequences come from a boy under two years old with Wiskott-Aldrich syndrome, due to receive a stem cell transplant.

The rearrangement links TRBV20-1 to TRBJ2-5; D uncertain. This CDR3 is 13 amino acids long. Germline CDR1 DFQATT, CDR2 SNEGSKA (reference sequence). Deletions cut 2 bases from V and 3 bases from J, with 10 bases between. The CDR3 sequence is CSARPSVKETQYF. DNA of the CDR3: TGCAGTGCTAGACCCAGCGTGAAAGAGACCCAGTACTTC.

The chain joins TRBV25-1 to TRBJ2-4, with 8 positions matching TRBD1. The CDR3 extends over 15 amino acids. The germline V gene encodes CDR1 MGHDK and CDR2 SYGVNS. V trimming: 10 bases; J trimming: 3 bases; junction bases outside the gene matches: 11. CDR3 DNA: TGTGCCACCCACCTCGGACAGGGTAGCAAAAACATTCAGTACTTC. Its protein is CATHLGQGSKNIQYF.

V and J are TRBV12-3 or TRBV12-4 and TRBJ2-5, with 9 bases fitting TRBD1. J was trimmed by 7 bases and V by 8 bases; bases with no gene match: 5. This CDR3 is built from 12 residues. The CDR3 DNA reads TGTGCCAGCGGGACAGGGTGCGTGACCCAGTACTTC. Translating gives CASGTGCVTQYF.

V gene TRBV5-1 combines with J gene TRBJ1-4; D perhaps matches TRBD1 (5 bases). Germline CDR1 and CDR2: SGHRS and YFSETQ. The CDR3 spans 15 residues. With 2 bases removed from V and 3 bases from J, the gap between germline ends came to 11 bases. DNA of the CDR3: TGCGCCAGCAGCTTCGGGGCGGTAGCTAATGAAAAACTGTTTTTT. Translating it yields CASSFGAVANEKLFF.

This sequence joins TRBV5-1 and TRBJ2-3; 13 bases map to TRBD2. J gave up 8 bases and V 4 bases, and 7 bases lay outside the gene matches. The V gene's germline CDR1 is SGHRS and CDR2 YFSETQ. The CDR3 has 15 amino acids. As DNA, the CDR3 is TGCGCCAGCAGCCGCTCACTAGCGGGAGGGACTACGCAGTATTTT. Its translation: CASSRSLAGGTTQYF.

This clonotype turned up a few times. The chain carries TRBV11-2 and TRBJ2-1; D might be TRBD2 (6 bases). The CDR3 has 14 residues. The V end lost 5 bases, the J end lost 6 bases, and 14 bases lay between the germline ends. In germline, CDR1 is SGHAT, CDR2 FQNNGV. In nucleotides, the CDR3 is TGTGCCAGCAGCGGCACCTACGGGGGCAATGAGCAGTTCTTC. This gives the protein CASSGTYGGNEQFF.

The chain recombines TRBV20-1 with TRBJ2-3, with 9 bases matching TRBD2. Trimming cost V 0 bases and J 2 bases; bases outside gene matches: 12. Germline assignment: CDR1 DFQATT and CDR2 SNEGSKA (reference sequence). The CDR3 loop spans 18 amino acids. In DNA form, the CDR3 reads TGCAGTGCTAGAGATCTATTAGCGGGAGACCATGCCACAGATACGCAGTATTTT. Translating gives CSARDLLAGDHATDTQYF.

This clonotype was recorded a few times. V is TRBV24-1 and J is TRBJ2-1, with D possibly being TRBD2 (6 bases). V was trimmed by 7 bases and J by 6 bases, leaving 18 bases between them. Germline V gene sequence: CDR1 KGHDR, CDR2 SFDVKD. This CDR3 comprises 15 residues. For the CDR3, the DNA is TGTGCCACCAGCAGGTCGGAGGGCCGGGGCAATGAGCAGTTCTTC. This sequence encodes CATSRSEGRGNEQFF.

The chain recombines TRBV10-2 with TRBJ2-5, with D perhaps given as TRBD1 or TRBD2 (5 bases each). Germline V gives CDR1 WSHSY, CDR2 SAAADI. The V gene lost 4 bases and the J gene lost 7 bases, with 16 bases spanning the gap. CDR3 length: 14 amino acids. CDR3 coding DNA: TGCGCCAGCAGTGGGGACGCTTTACGTGTGACCCAGTACTTC. Translation: CASSGDALRVTQYF.

This chain joins TRBV5-5 and TRBJ1-2, with unresolved D. The CDR3 runs to 12 residues. Germline CDR1 and CDR2: SGHKS and YYEKEE (reference sequence). The V gene lost 0 bases and the J gene lost 8 bases, with 8 bases spanning the gap. CDR3 nucleotide sequence: TGTGCCAGCAGCTTGGGCCCCTCGGGCTACACCTTC. This translates into CASSLGPSGYTF.

A remark on this clonotype: It is likely a read error, because the conserved phenylalanine at the end of the CDR3 is missing. The chain joins TRBV10-2 to TRBJ2-1; D gene ambiguous. CDR1 is WSHSY, CDR2 SAAADI, per germline. There are 15 residues in the CDR3. Trimming cost V 8 bases and J 6 bases, with 20 bases left between them. The CDR3 nucleotides are TGCGCCAGCTCAGCCCCTCTGGTAATAAGCAATGAGCAGTTCATC. Translated, it gives CASSAPLVISNEQFI.

A few counts support this clonotype. The rearrangement links TRBV7-9 to TRBJ2-2; 14 bases fit TRBD2. Germline V CDR1 and CDR2: SEHNR, FQNEAQ (reference sequence). The CDR3 spans 16 residues. With V trimmed by 5 bases and J by 7 bases, 6 bases remained unmatched. CDR3 sequence reads: CASSKGLAGVDGELFF. The DNA of the CDR3 is TGTGCCAGCAGCAAGGGACTAGCGGGAGTCGACGGGGAGCTGTTTTTT.

The CDR3 DNA follows: TGTGCCAGCAGCCCTCGGCGCTACTTGAACACTGAAGCTTTCTTT. It codes for CASSPRRYLNTEAFF. V gene TRBV12-3 or TRBV12-4 combines with J gene TRBJ1-1; D gene ambiguous. The CDR3 has 15 amino acids. The V gene lost 6 bases and the J gene lost 0 bases, with 14 bases spanning the gap.

A few counts support this clonotype. The chain uses TRBV25-1 and TRBJ1-4; D call uncertain. V was cut by 2 bases and J by 3 bases, with 7 bases left in between. The CDR3 consists of 14 residues. CDR1 and CDR2 (germline): MGHDK, SYGVNS. DNA of the CDR3: TGTGCCAGCAGTGAACAGCGACCTAATGAAAAACTGTTTTTT. It specifies CASSEQRPNEKLFF.

The CDR3 DNA reads as TGCAGCGTTGTTGTTACCGGGGAGCTGTTTTTT. Residues: CSVVVTGELFF. The chain is built from TRBV29-1 and TRBJ2-2, with D unresolved. Per germline, CDR1 SQVTM and CDR2 ANQGSEA. Trimming took off 4 bases at V and 5 bases at J, with 5 bases between the two ends. The CDR3 consists of 11 residues.

This clonotype was seen only a few times. CDR3 sequence (DNA): TGTGCCAGCAGTGAACCAAGACAGGTAGCTAACTATGGCTACACCTTC. Protein product: CASSEPRQVANYGYTF. The genes are TRBV2 and TRBJ1-2; D perhaps matches TRBD1 (6 bases). The V end lost 2 bases, the J end lost 0 bases, and 13 bases lay between the germline ends. Germline assignment: CDR1 SNHLY and CDR2 FYNNEI. The CDR3 is made up of 16 amino acids.

This clonotype was seen a handful of times. The rearrangement links TRBV12-3 or TRBV12-4 to TRBJ2-7, with D maybe TRBD2 (6 bases). The CDR3 is 16 amino acids. V lost 7 bases to trimming and J lost 2 bases, with 21 bases between them. Written as DNA, the CDR3 is TGTGCCAGCAACTTGCAGGGAGGAGCCAGTGCCTACGAGCAGTACTTC. Protein sequence: CASNLQGGASAYEQYF.

The chain recombines TRBV12-3 or TRBV12-4 with TRBJ1-5; TRBD1 matches 8 bases. V shed 5 bases and J 2 bases; nucleotides not matched to a gene: 8. CDR3 length: 16 residues. CDR3 residues: CASSLGQGFRNQPQHF. For the CDR3, the DNA is TGTGCCAGCAGTCTCGGACAGGGCTTTCGCAATCAGCCCCAGCATTTT.

This clonotype occurred a few times. The junction departs from germline at one end; a sequencing error may be responsible. The rearrangement links TRBV5-1 to TRBJ2-2; possibly TRBD2 for D (5 bases). The CDR3 runs to 15 residues. Germline V gene lookup returns CDR1 SGHRS and CDR2 YFSETQ. CDR3 bases: TGCGCCAGCAGCTTGGTCCCGGGGAACTCCGGGGAGCTGTTTTTT. Protein: CASSLVPGNSGELFF.

This clonotype was recorded a few times. V gene TRBV5-1 combines with J gene TRBJ2-3, with D perhaps matching TRBD2 (5 bases). The V end lost 2 bases, the J end lost 0 bases, and 16 bases lay between the germline ends. This CDR3 has 17 residues. Germline assignment: CDR1 SGHRS and CDR2 YFSETQ. The CDR3 DNA sequence: TGCGCCAGCAGCTTAAACCAGGACTCCTTTAGCACAGATACGCAGTATTTT. Its translation is CASSLNQDSFSTDTQYF.

V gene TRBV5-1 combines with J gene TRBJ1-4; 8 bases agree with TRBD1. With 0 bases clipped from V and 7 bases from J, the junction kept 8 bases outside the gene matches. The CDR3 is 16 amino acids. CDR1 and CDR2 from the germline V gene are SGHRS and YFSETQ. The chain's CDR3 is CASSLGQGAIGEKLFF. The CDR3, as DNA: TGCGCCAGCAGCTTGGGCCAGGGGGCAATAGGTGAAAAACTGTTTTTT.

The chain uses TRBV5-1 and TRBJ1-1; D possibly corresponds to TRBD1 (5 bases). Germline CDR1 and CDR2: SGHRS and YFSETQ. This CDR3 is built from 17 residues. V was pared by 5 bases and J by 3 bases, with 23 bases between. CDR3 nucleotide sequence: TGCGCCAGCAGTCCTTCAATTGACAGTTTAGGGGACACTGAAGCTTTCTTT. As protein: CASSPSIDSLGDTEAFF.